Below, 31 T cell receptor beta chains from the same sample are listed, as sequenced in a study of T cells expressing NK-cell markers. TCRdb re-analyzed the 5' RACE reads; it lists each CDR3 protein once, without DNA. The sample table includes 500,000 or so distinct CDR3 sequences. The source material was blood T cells: a sorted CD56 or NKG2C T cell subset, CD4+ or CD8+ T cells, or bulk PBMC T cells (not recorded which). All receptors come from a man in his late teens or twenties in good health.

The chain uses TRBV7-6 and TRBJ2-1; TCRdb's D call, TRBD2, is unchecked because there is no DNA. Germline V gene data show CDR1 as SGHVS and CDR2 as FNYEAQ. The CDR3 is made up of 15 amino acids. This CDR3 reads CASSFFAGGGHEQFF.

The chain links TRBV18 to TRBJ2-7; lacking DNA, the TRBD1 call made by TCRdb goes unchecked. Germline CDR1 and CDR2: KGHSH and LQKENI. This CDR3 has 16 amino acids. CDR3 region: CASSALPGQVWSEQYF. Together with reference TRBV18 and TRBJ2-7, the CDR3 gives the full variable domain: NAGVMQNPRHLVRRRGQEARLRCSPMKGHSHVYWYRQLPEEGLKFMVYLQKENIIDESGMPKERFSAEFPKEGPSILRIQQVVRGDSAAYFCASSALPGQVWSEQYFGPGTRLTVT.

This chain joins TRBV5-6 and TRBJ2-7; without DNA, the TCRdb call of TRBD1 cannot be checked. Germline CDR1 is SGHDT and CDR2 is YYEEEE. The CDR3 runs to 14 residues. CDR3 residues: CASSLRGRSYEQYF.

The chain joins TRBV7-2 to TRBJ2-3. CDR1 is SGHTA and CDR2 is FQGNSA in the germline V gene. The CDR3 covers 13 residues. CDR3 loop: CASSTHRANTQYF.

The rearrangement links TRBV6-1 to TRBJ2-1; TCRdb picks TRBD2, but there is no DNA to check that call. Germline lookup yields CDR1 MNHNS and CDR2 SASEGT. The CDR3 contains 16 residues. The CDR3 reads CASSAMRAGGPGEQFF.

This rearrangement joins TRBV28 to TRBJ1-6; there is no DNA to check the TCRdb D call of TRBD1. The CDR3 contains 14 residues. Germline CDR1 MDHEN, CDR2 SYDVKM. This CDR3 is CASSSGTEYSPLHF.

The chain couples TRBV25-1 to TRBJ2-7; as DNA is missing, the TRBD1 call by TCRdb cannot be tested. The CDR3 is made up of 15 amino acids. Per germline, CDR1 MGHDK and CDR2 SYGVNS. The CDR3: CASRQSGGNSYEQYF.

This chain connects TRBV7-3 to TRBJ1-2; TCRdb reports TRBD1, a call that lacks DNA to check it against. Germline CDR1 SGHTA, CDR2 FQGTGA. This CDR3 region has 13 residues. CDR3: CASSLVAGEGYTF.

The rearrangement uses TRBV12-3 or TRBV12-4 and TRBJ2-1; TCRdb calls TRBD2, which cannot be checked without DNA. The CDR3 has 17 residues. The CDR3 loop is CASSLRLGEGLLDEQFF.

The rearrangement links TRBV12-3 or TRBV12-4 to TRBJ1-2; TCRdb names TRBD1, which stays unverified in the absence of DNA. The CDR3 sequence is 14 residues long. CDR3 sequence: CASIGTGGFYGYTF.

The chain couples TRBV15 to TRBJ1-5; with no DNA, the TCRdb D assignment of TRBD1 cannot be verified. The CDR3 is 15 residues long. Germline V gives CDR1 LNHNV, CDR2 YYDKDF (reference sequence). The CDR3 loop reads CATSRRDGRDQPQHF.

The V call is TRBV20-1, the J call TRBJ2-7; the TCRdb call, TRBD1, lacks DNA for checking. Germline V CDR1 and CDR2: DFQATT, SNEGSKA (reference sequence). This CDR3 is 14 amino acids long. The chain's CDR3 is CSARSLAGPYEQYF.

The chain couples TRBV7-2 to TRBJ1-3; the TCRdb D gene call, TRBD1, has no DNA to confirm it. This CDR3 spans 15 amino acids. Germline values: CDR1 SGHTA, CDR2 FQGNSA. The CDR3 sequence: CASSTTGPSGNTIYF.

The chain combines TRBV12-3 or TRBV12-4 with TRBJ2-7; TCRdb designates TRBD1, a call that cannot be tested without DNA. There are 12 residues in the CDR3. The CDR3 sequence: CASSPQITEQYF.

This chain joins TRBV6-4 and TRBJ2-1; the TRBD2 assignment by TCRdb is unverifiable without DNA. The germline CDR1 and CDR2 sequences are MRHNA and SNTAGT. The CDR3 sequence is 18 residues long. CDR3 loop: CASSDRGLAEMGYNEQFF.

V is TRBV7-8 and J is TRBJ2-1; no DNA is available, so the TRBD1 call from TCRdb remains unchecked. There are 13 residues in the CDR3. Germline lookup yields CDR1 SGHVS and CDR2 FQNEAQ. CDR3 sequence: CASSSGRGNEQFF.

V is TRBV4-2 and J is TRBJ2-3. The CDR3 spans 15 residues. Germline V gives CDR1 LGHNA, CDR2 YNFKEQ. CDR3 sequence: CASSQEATSTDTQYF.

This chain links TRBV20-1 with TRBJ2-5; lacking DNA, the TRBD2 call made by TCRdb goes unchecked. Germline values: CDR1 DFQATT, CDR2 SNEGSKA (reference sequence). The CDR3 totals 14 residues. Here the CDR3 reads CSARWDSHQETQYF.

V gene TRBV18 combines with J gene TRBJ1-1; there is no DNA to check the TCRdb D call of TRBD1. Per germline, CDR1 KGHSH and CDR2 LQKENI. The CDR3 length is 15 residues. This CDR3 reads CASSPVTGEQSEAFF.

CDR3 amino acids: CASRLTGAGELFF. The chain links TRBV14 to TRBJ2-2; with no DNA, the TCRdb D assignment of TRBD1 cannot be verified. Germline assignment: CDR1 SGHDN and CDR2 FVKESK. The CDR3 runs 13 residues.

The chain has TRBV20-1 and TRBJ2-5; the D call from TCRdb, TRBD1, cannot be confirmed without DNA. Germline V gives CDR1 DFQATT, CDR2 SNEGSKA (reference sequence). The CDR3 length is 16 residues. CDR3 sequence: CSGVPGQGGYKETQYF.

J is TRBJ2-3 and V is TRBV6-5; TCRdb calls TRBD2, which cannot be checked without DNA. Germline assignment: CDR1 MNHEY and CDR2 SVGAGI. This CDR3 has 18 residues. CDR3 residues: CASSSVLTSGRVSDTQYF.

The chain combines TRBV5-1 with TRBJ2-1; absent DNA, TCRdb's TRBD2 call cannot be checked. Germline V gene sequence: CDR1 SGHRS, CDR2 YFSETQ. CDR3 length equals 15 residues. The CDR3: CASSSSGGVHNEQFF.

The rearrangement joins TRBV2 to TRBJ2-7; TCRdb picks TRBD1, but there is no DNA to check that call. This CDR3 comprises 14 residues. Germline V gives CDR1 SNHLY, CDR2 FYNNEI. The CDR3 sequence: CASSPGTGWYEQYF.

The genes are TRBV5-6 and TRBJ1-6; TCRdb calls TRBD1, which cannot be checked without DNA. Germline lookup yields CDR1 SGHDT and CDR2 YYEEEE. The CDR3 length is 14 residues. The chain's CDR3 is CASSSIDRNSPLHF.

The genes are TRBV12-3 or TRBV12-4 and TRBJ2-1; absent DNA, TCRdb's TRBD1 call cannot be checked. This CDR3 region has 19 residues. The CDR3 loop reads CASSLTGQAVVSSYNEQFF.

The gene calls are TRBV27 and TRBJ2-3; without DNA, the TCRdb call of TRBD2 cannot be checked. The germline CDR1 and CDR2 sequences are MNHEY and SMNVEV (reference sequence). This CDR3 has 15 residues. The CDR3 protein is CASSLLGLGADTQYF.

The genes are TRBV9 and TRBJ2-2; as DNA is missing, the TRBD1 call by TCRdb cannot be tested. This CDR3 is built from 15 residues. Germline CDR1 reads SGDLS; CDR2 reads YYNGEE. The CDR3 sequence is CASSLRTGDTGELFF.

This rearrangement joins TRBV11-2 to TRBJ2-5. Germline V gene data show CDR1 as SGHAT and CDR2 as FQNNGV. This CDR3 contains 14 residues. The CDR3 is CASSLDGNQETQYF.

CDR3 loop: CSGRGLEDYGYTF. This chain links TRBV29-1 with TRBJ1-2; TCRdb lists TRBD1, though no DNA is available to test this call. This CDR3 spans 13 amino acids. Germline V gives CDR1 SQVTM, CDR2 ANQGSEA.

The chain couples TRBV15 to TRBJ1-1. CDR1 LNHNV and CDR2 YYDKDF come from the germline V gene (reference sequence). This CDR3 has 13 amino acids. The CDR3 region is CATSRGWDTEAFF.